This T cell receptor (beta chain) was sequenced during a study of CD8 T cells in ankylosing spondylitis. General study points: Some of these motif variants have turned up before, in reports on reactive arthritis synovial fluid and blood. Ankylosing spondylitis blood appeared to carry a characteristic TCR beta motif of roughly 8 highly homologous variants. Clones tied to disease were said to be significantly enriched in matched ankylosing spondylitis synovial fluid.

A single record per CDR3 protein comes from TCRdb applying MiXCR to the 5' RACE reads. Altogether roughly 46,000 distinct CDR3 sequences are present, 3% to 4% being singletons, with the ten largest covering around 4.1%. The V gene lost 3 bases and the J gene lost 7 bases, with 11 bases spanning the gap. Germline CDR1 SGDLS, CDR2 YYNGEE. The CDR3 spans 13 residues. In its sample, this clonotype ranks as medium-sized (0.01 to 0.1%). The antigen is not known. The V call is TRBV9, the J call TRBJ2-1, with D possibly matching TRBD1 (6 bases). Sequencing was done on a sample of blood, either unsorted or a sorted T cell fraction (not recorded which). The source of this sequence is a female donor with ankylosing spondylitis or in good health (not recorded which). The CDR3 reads CASSGTGWNEQFF. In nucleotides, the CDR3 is TGTGCCAGCAGCGGCACAGGGTGGAATGAGCAGTTCTTC.